The rows below give T cell receptor beta chains drawn from one sample of a study of cytomegalovirus exposure and HLA in healthy donors. TCRdb's copy holds only in-frame clones and misses some; the assay was immunoSEQ multiplex PCR. The profile covers 30,000 to 45,000 clones, with approximately 82% appearing a single time and less than 4.5% taken by the ten largest. Source material: PBMCs. The receptors were gathered from a woman younger than 30 in good health and CMV-seronegative. Each CDR3 is given with its conserved first and last residue. A D gene is named only where the DNA matches it firmly. Where a row states a size, it is once, few, many or the class of an expanded clone; other rows omit it.

v_call,clone_size,j_call,d_call,cdr3_nt,cdr3_aa
TRBV13,.,TRBJ2-3,.,TGTGCCAGCAGCTTAGGTATGGACACTACAGATACGCAGTATTTT,CASSLGMDTTDTQYF
TRBV9,.,TRBJ1-2,.,TGTGCCAGCAGCGGAGACTATGGCTACACCTTC,CASSGDYGYTF
TRBV6-5,.,TRBJ1-1,TRBD1,TGTGCCAGCAGGCAAGGGACAGGGCGGAGGGTGACTTTCTTT,CASRQGTGRRVTFF
TRBV7-9,.,TRBJ2-5,TRBD2,TGTGCCAGCAGCTGGGGGGTAGCGGGAGGCCAAGAGACCCAGTACTTC,CASSWGVAGGQETQYF
TRBV21-1,once,TRBJ2-7,.,TGTGCCAGCAGCAGGGGGGGACAGGCCTACGAGCAGTACTTC,CASSRGGQAYEQYF
TRBV2,.,TRBJ2-2,TRBD1,TGTGCCAGCACCCAGGGGGCGCCCGGGGAGCTGTTTTTT,CASTQGAPGELFF
TRBV19,once,TRBJ2-3,.,TGTGCCAGTAGTATAGCCCCGGCAGATACGCAGTATTTT,CASSIAPADTQYF
TRBV6-5,.,TRBJ2-7,.,TGTGCCAGCAGTTTAAGGGGGTACGAGCAGTACTTC,CASSLRGYEQYF
TRBV6-5,.,TRBJ1-5,.,TGTGCCAGCAGTTACAGCGCGGCTCTGGGTCAGCCCCAGCATTTT,CASSYSAALGQPQHF
TRBV7-9,.,TRBJ2-7,.,TGTGCCAGCAGCTTACCTCTTTTCCCGGAGCAGTACTTC,CASSLPLFPEQYF
TRBV4-1,once,TRBJ2-2,TRBD2,TGCGCCAGCAGCCAAGAGGCGAGGGGACTAGCGGGGGACACCGGGGAGCTGTTTTTT,CASSQEARGLAGDTGELFF
TRBV19,.,TRBJ1-3,.,TGTGCCAGTAGCCATCGGACAGCGATCTCTGGAAACACCATATATTTT,CASSHRTAISGNTIYF
TRBV7-9,.,TRBJ1-4,.,TGTGCCAGCAGCTTGGCGGGGGCCGGGAGTGAAAAACTGTTTTTT,CASSLAGAGSEKLFF
TRBV7-2,.,TRBJ2-2,TRBD1,TGTGCCAGCAGCTTAACGCTACGGGACAGCGCGAACACCGGGGAGCTGTTTTTT,CASSLTLRDSANTGELFF
TRBV6-6,.,TRBJ2-2,TRBD2,TGTGCCAGCAGCTCCTTACTAGCGGTCGACACCGGGGAGCTGTTTTTT,CASSSLLAVDTGELFF
TRBV5-1,.,TRBJ2-7,TRBD1,TGCGCCAGCAGCTTTACGACAGGGGTCTACGGCGAGCAGTACTTC,CASSFTTGVYGEQYF
TRBV5-1,.,TRBJ2-7,.,TGCGCCAGCAGCTTGGAGGGGGCCTACGAGCAGTACTTC,CASSLEGAYEQYF
TRBV7-9,.,TRBJ2-2,TRBD1,TGTGCCAGCAGCTTGGGTCAGGGGGCCGGGGAGCTGTTTTTT,CASSLGQGAGELFF
TRBV25-1,.,TRBJ1-4,TRBD1,TGTGCCAGCAGTGTGGGACAGGGTTTCTTTAATGAAAAACTGTTTTTT,CASSVGQGFFNEKLFF
TRBV10-3,.,TRBJ2-7,TRBD2,TGTGCCATCACCGCGGATCTAGCGGGGGGGGGCGAGCAGTACTTC,CAITADLAGGGEQYF
TRBV7-2,.,TRBJ2-1,.,TGTGCCAGCAGTGGAGGGTTTAACAATGAGCAGTTCTTC,CASSGGFNNEQFF
TRBV5-4,.,TRBJ2-1,TRBD2,TGTGCCAGCAGCCCACTCTCGGGCGGGAGCTCCTACAATGAGCAGTTCTTC,CASSPLSGGSSYNEQFF
TRBV6-1,.,TRBJ2-5,.,TGTGCCAGCAGTGCCCCGGGGGAGCAGTACTTC,CASSAPGEQYF
TRBV30,.,TRBJ1-1,.,TGTGCCTGGAGTGCGGGAGGACGGACTGAAGCTTTCTTT,CAWSAGGRTEAFF
TRBV28,few,TRBJ2-2,TRBD2,TGTGCCAGCTCACCCGGGGCCGGGAGGGGTCCCGGGGAGCTGTTTTTT,CASSPGAGRGPGELFF
TRBV11-2,.,TRBJ2-7,TRBD2,TGTGCCAGCAGACTCCTAGCGGGGGGGCGTGAGCAGTACTTC,CASRLLAGGREQYF
TRBV5-1,.,TRBJ1-1,.,TGCGCCAGCAGCTTGCCCCGAGACACTGAAGCTTTCTTT,CASSLPRDTEAFF
TRBV14,.,TRBJ2-7,.,TGTGCCAGCAGCGACGGGGTGGGAGACGAGCAGTACTTC,CASSDGVGDEQYF
TRBV5-4,.,TRBJ1-1,.,TGTGCCAGCAGCTTGGGGACCGGAGGAGGGAACACTGAAGCTTTCTTT,CASSLGTGGGNTEAFF